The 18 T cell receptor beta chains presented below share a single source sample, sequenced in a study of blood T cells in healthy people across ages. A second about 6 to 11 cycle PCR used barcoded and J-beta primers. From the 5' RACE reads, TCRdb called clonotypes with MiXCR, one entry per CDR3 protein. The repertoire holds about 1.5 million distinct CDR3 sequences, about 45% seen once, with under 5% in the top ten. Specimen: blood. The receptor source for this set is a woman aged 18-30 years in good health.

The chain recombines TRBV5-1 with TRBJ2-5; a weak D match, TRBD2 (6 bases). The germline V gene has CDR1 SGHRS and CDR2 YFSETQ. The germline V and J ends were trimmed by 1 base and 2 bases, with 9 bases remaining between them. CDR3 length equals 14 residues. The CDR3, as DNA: TGCGCCAGCAGCTTGTACGCGGGGCAAGAGACCCAGTACTTC. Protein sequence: CASSLYAGQETQYF.

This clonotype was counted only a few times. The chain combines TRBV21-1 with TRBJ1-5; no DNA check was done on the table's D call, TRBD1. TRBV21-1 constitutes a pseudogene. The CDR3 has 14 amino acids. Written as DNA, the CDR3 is TGTGCCAGCAGCATCGCCGGGGGTGAGCAGCCCCAGCATTTT. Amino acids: CASSIAGGEQPQHF.

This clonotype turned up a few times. The CDR3 reads CASKGGQANQPQHF. The CDR3 DNA follows: TGTGCCAGCAAAGGCGGACAGGCGAATCAGCCCCAGCATTTT. The rearrangement joins TRBV12-3 or TRBV12-4 to TRBJ1-5; 7 nucleotides agree with TRBD1. V lost 7 bases to trimming and J lost 4 bases; unmatched junction nucleotides: 7. The CDR3 sequence is 14 residues long.

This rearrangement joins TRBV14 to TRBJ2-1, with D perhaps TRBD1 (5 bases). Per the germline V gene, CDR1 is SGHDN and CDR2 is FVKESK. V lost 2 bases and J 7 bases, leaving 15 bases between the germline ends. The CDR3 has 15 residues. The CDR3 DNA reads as TGTGCCAGCAGCCAAAGGGGTGCCTTCGTGAATGAGCAGTTCTTC. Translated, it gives CASSQRGAFVNEQFF. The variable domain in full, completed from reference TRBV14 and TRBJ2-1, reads EAGVTQFPSHSVIEKGQTVTLRCDPISGHDNLYWYRRVMGKEIKFLLHFVKESKQDESGMPNNRFLAERTGGTYSTLKVQPAELEDSGVYFCASSQRGAFVNEQFFGPGTRLTVL.

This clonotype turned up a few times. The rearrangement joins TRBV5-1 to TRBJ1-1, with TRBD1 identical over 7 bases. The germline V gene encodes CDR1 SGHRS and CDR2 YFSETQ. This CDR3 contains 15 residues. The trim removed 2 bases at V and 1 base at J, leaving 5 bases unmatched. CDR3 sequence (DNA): TGCGCCAGCAGCTTCGGCCGGGACAGGAACACTGAAGCTTTCTTT. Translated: CASSFGRDRNTEAFF.

The CDR3 sequence is CASSVTRGLSLGEQFF. The CDR3 region has the DNA TGTGCCAGCAGCGTTACTCGGGGCCTAAGTTTGGGTGAGCAGTTCTTC. The V call is TRBV11-2, the J call TRBJ2-1, with D perhaps TRBD1 or TRBD2 (5 bases each). The CDR3 runs to 16 residues. Trimming shortened V by 5 bases and J by 9 bases, and 23 bases separated the two germline ends. Germline-derived CDR1 and CDR2 are SGHAT and FQNNGV. Using reference TRBV11-2 and TRBJ2-1 for the parts outside the CDR3, the full variable domain is EAGVAQSPRYKIIEKRQSVAFWCNPISGHATLYWYQQILGQGPKLLIQFQNNGVVDDSQLPKDRFSAERLKGVDSTLKIQPAKLEDSAVYLCASSVTRGLSLGEQFFGPGTRLTVL.

As DNA, the CDR3 is TGTGCCAGCAGCACCGGGACACTGAACTCCTACGAGCAGTACTTC. This codes for CASSTGTLNSYEQYF. The gene calls are TRBV12-3 or TRBV12-4 and TRBJ2-7; D perhaps matches TRBD1 (6 bases). This CDR3 spans 15 amino acids. Trimming took 6 bases from V and 0 from J, leaving 15 bases between them.

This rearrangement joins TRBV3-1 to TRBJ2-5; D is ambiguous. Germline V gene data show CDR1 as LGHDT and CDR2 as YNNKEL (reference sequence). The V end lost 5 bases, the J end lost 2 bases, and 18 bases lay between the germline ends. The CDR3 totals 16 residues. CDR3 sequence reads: CASSEKTVLGQETQYF. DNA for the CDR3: TGTGCCAGCAGCGAAAAAACAGTGTTGGGGCAAGAGACCCAGTACTTC.

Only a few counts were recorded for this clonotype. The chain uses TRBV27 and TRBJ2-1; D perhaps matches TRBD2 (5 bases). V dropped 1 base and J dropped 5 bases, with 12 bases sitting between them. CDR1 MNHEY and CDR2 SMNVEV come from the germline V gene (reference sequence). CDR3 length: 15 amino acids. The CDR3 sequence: CASSLYLAGDNEQFF. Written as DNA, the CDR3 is TGTGCCAGCAGTTTATACCTAGCAGGCGACAATGAGCAGTTCTTC.

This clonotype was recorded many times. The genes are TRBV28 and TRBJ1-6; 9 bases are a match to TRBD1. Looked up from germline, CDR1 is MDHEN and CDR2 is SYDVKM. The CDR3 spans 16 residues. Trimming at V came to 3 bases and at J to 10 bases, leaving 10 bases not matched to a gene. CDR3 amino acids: CASSFFGQGSRSPLHF. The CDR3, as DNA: TGTGCCAGCAGTTTTTTTGGACAGGGGAGTCGGTCACCCCTCCACTTT.

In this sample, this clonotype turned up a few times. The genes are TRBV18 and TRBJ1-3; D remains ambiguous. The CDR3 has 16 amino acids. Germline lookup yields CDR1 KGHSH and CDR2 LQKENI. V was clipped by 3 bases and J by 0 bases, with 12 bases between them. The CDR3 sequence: CASSPTTGSSGNTIYF. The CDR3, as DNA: TGTGCCAGCTCACCCACGACGGGATCCTCTGGAAACACCATATATTTT.

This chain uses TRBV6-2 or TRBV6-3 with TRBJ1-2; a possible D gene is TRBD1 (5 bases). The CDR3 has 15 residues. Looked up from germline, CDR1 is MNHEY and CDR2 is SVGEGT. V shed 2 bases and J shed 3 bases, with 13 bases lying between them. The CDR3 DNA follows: TGTGCCAGCAGTTACGCCCGGGGACGGCACTATGGCTACACCTTC. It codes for CASSYARGRHYGYTF.

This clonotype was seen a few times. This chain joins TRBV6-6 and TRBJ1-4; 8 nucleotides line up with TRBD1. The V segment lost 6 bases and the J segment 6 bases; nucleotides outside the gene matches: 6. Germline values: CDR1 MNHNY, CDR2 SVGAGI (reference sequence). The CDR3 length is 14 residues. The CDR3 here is CASRGQGWDEKLFF. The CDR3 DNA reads TGTGCCAGCAGAGGACAGGGATGGGATGAAAAACTGTTTTTT.

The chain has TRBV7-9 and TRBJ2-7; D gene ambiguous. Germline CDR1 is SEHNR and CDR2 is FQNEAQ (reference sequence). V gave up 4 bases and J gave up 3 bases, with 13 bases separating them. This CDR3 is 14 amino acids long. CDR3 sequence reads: CASSSDGSCYEQYF. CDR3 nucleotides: TGTGCCAGCAGCTCTGACGGCAGCTGCTACGAGCAGTACTTC.

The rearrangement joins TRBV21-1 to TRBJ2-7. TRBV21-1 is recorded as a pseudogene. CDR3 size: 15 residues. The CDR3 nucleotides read TGTGCCAGCAGCAAGAAAATCGATTTTACCTACGAGCAGTACTTC. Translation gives CASSKKIDFTYEQYF.

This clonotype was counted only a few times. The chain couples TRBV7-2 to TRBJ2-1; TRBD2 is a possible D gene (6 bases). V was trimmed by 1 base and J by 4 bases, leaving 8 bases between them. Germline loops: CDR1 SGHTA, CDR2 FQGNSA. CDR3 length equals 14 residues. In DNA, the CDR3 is TGTGCCAGCAGCTTAGGACTAGAATACAATGAGCAGTTCTTC. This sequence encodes CASSLGLEYNEQFF.

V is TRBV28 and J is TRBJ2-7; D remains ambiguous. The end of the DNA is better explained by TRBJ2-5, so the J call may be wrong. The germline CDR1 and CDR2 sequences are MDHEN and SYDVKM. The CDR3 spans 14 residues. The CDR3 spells CASSNSGRQETQYF. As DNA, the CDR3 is TGTGCCAGCAGCAACTCGGGTCGCCAAGAGACCCAGTACTTC.

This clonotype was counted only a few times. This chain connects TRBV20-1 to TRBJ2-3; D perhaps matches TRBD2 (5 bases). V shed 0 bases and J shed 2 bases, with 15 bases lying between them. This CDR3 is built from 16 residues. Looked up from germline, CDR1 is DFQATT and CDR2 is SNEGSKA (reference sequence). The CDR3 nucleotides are TGCAGTGCTAGAGATCTTAAGAGCGGCGCCACAGATACGCAGTATTTT. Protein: CSARDLKSGATDTQYF.